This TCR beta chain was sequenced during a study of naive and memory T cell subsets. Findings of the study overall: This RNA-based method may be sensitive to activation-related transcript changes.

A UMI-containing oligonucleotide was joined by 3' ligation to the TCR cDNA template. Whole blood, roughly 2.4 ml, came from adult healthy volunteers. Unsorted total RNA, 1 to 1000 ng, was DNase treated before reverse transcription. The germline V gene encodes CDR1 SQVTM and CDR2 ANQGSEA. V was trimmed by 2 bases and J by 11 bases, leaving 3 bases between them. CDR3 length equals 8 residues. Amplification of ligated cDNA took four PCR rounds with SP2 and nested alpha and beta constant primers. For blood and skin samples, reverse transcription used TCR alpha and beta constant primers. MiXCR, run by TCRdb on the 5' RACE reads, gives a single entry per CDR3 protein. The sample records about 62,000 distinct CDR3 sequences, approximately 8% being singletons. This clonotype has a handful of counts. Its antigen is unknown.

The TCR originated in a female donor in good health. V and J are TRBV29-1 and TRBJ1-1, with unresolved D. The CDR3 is CSVERAFF. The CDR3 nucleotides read TGCAGCGTTGAACGGGCTTTCTTT.